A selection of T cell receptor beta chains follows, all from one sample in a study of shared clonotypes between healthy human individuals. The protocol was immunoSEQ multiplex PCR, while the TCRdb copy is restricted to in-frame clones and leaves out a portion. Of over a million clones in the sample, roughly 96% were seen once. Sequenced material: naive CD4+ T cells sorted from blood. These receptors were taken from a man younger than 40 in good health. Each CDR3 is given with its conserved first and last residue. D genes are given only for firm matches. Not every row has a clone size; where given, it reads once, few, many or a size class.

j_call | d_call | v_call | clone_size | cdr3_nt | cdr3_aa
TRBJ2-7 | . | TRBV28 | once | TGTGCCAGCACCGACCTGAACCCCTACGAGCAGTACTTC | CASTDLNPYEQYF
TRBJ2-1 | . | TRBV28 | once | TGTGCCAGCAGTTTTTTTGGGGGGAGCTCCTACAATGAGCAGTTCTTC | CASSFFGGSSYNEQFF
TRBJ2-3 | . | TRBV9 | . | TGTGCCAGCAGCGTCCTATCGGGGCCTAGCACAGATACGCAGTATTTT | CASSVLSGPSTDTQYF
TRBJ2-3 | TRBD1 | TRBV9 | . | TGTGCCAGCAGCGGCAGACAGGGGGCAGGCGATACGCAGTATTTT | CASSGRQGAGDTQYF
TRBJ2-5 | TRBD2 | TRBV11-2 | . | TGTGCCAGCAGCCCAAGCGGGAGGAGGGAAGAGACCCAGTACTTC | CASSPSGRREETQYF
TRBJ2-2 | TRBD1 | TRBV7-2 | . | TGTGCCAGCAGCAACAGGGACAGAGGAAGGGGGGAGCTGTTTTTT | CASSNRDRGRGELFF
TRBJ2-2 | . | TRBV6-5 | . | TGTGCCAGCAGTTACAGTGGACAACCCGGGGAGCTGTTTTTT | CASSYSGQPGELFF
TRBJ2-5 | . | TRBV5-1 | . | TGCGCCAGCAGCGCCCTTAGCGGTAAAGAGACCCAGTACTTC | CASSALSGKETQYF
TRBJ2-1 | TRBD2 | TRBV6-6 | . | TGTGCCAGCACGGCCGGGACTATTGAGCAGTTCTTC | CASTAGTIEQFF
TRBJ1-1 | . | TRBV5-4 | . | TGTGCCAGCAGCTTGGATCGGGGGGCAATTTTCTTT | CASSLDRGAIFF
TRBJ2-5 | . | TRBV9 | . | TGTGCCAGCAGCGTAGCCTCTAACCGCTGGGAGACCCAGTACTTC | CASSVASNRWETQYF